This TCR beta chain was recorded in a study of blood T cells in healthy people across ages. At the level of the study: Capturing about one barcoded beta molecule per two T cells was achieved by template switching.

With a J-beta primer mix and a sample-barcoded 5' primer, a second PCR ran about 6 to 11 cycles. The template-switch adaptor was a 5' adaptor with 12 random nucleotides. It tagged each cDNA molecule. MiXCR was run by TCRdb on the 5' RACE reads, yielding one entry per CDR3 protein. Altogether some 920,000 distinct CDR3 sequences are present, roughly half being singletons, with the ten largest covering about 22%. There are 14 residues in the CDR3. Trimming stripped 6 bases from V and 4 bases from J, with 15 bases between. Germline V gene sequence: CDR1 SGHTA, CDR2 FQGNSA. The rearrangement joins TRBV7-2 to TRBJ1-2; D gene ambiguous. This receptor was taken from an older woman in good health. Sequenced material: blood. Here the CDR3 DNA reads TGTGCCAGCAGGTCCCCTGCCGGGCCCTATGGCTACACCTTC. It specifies CASRSPAGPYGYTF.